The 2 T cell receptor beta chains below all came from one sample that was sequenced in a study of memory CD4+ T cells and cytomegalovirus serostatus. Profiled with immunoSEQ multiplex PCR; TCRdb holds only in-frame clones, not every one. The sample yields 55,000 or so clones, over 60% seen once. The sort gate was single viable CD3+CD4+CD8-CD45RO+ cells for memory CD4+ T cells. Sequencing was performed on memory CD4+ T cells from blood. All receptors derive from an adult in good health and CMV-seropositive.

The chain couples TRBV2 to TRBJ2-5; D is undetermined. Trimming took 6 bases from V and 1 from J, leaving 9 bases between them. This CDR3 region has 13 residues. Germline V gene data show CDR1 as SNHLY and CDR2 as FYNNEI. CDR3 amino acids: CASRREPQETQYF. CDR3 coding DNA: TGTGCCAGCAGACGTGAGCCCCAAGAGACCCAGTACTTC.

This clone showed up just a few times. The chain has TRBV6-1 and TRBJ1-5; D is unclear. Trimming took off 3 bases at V and 4 bases at J, with 7 bases between the two ends. The V gene's germline CDR1 is MNHNS and CDR2 SASEGT. The CDR3 consists of 13 residues. CDR3 sequence: CASSDSGNQPQHF. In DNA, the CDR3 is TGTGCCAGCAGTGATTCGGGGAATCAGCCCCAGCATTTT.